Listed below are T cell receptor beta chains from one sample, sequenced in a study of OX40 agonist ivuxolimab in advanced cancers. Method: immunoSEQ multiplex PCR; TCRdb's copy keeps in-frame clones and lacks some. Of more than 50,000 clones in the sample, more than 75% were seen once. This specimen consisted of CD4+ or CD8+ T cells sorted from blood, obtained in a trial of the OX40 agonist ivuxolimab. The source is an adult with an advanced solid tumor such as melanoma, head and neck, liver or kidney cancer. Each CDR3 is given with its conserved first and last residue. A D gene is named only where the DNA matches it firmly. Expanded clones get a size class; other rows say once, few or many, or leave the size out.

cdr3_nt: TGCGCCAGCAGCCGGCGGCTAGATGAAAAACTGTTTTTT
cdr3_aa: CASSRRLDEKLFF
d_call: -
v_call: TRBV4-3
j_call: TRBJ1-4
clone_size: once

cdr3_nt: TGTGCCAGCTCCGGGGGACGAGAGACCCAGTACTTC
cdr3_aa: CASSGGRETQYF
d_call: -
v_call: TRBV18
j_call: TRBJ2-5
clone_size: -

cdr3_nt: TGTGCCAGCAGTGAAGCGCTAAGACAGGGGAATGGCTACACCTTC
cdr3_aa: CASSEALRQGNGYTF
d_call: TRBD1
v_call: TRBV6-1
j_call: TRBJ1-2
clone_size: -

cdr3_nt: TGTGCCAGCAGTAGGGACAGACTTAACTATGGCTACACCTTC
cdr3_aa: CASSRDRLNYGYTF
d_call: TRBD1
v_call: TRBV2
j_call: TRBJ1-2
clone_size: -

cdr3_nt: TGCGCCAGCAGCCGGCGACACGACCCGTCCGGCTATGGCTACACCTTC
cdr3_aa: CASSRRHDPSGYGYTF
d_call: -
v_call: TRBV5-1
j_call: TRBJ1-2
clone_size: -

cdr3_nt: TGTGCCAGCAGCTTGGCTAGCGGGGGGGCGATCGGGGAGCTGTTTTTT
cdr3_aa: CASSLASGGAIGELFF
d_call: TRBD2
v_call: TRBV11-2
j_call: TRBJ2-2
clone_size: -

cdr3_nt: TGTGCCAGTAGTATCCTTGAGTCCACTGAAGCTTTCTTT
cdr3_aa: CASSILESTEAFF
d_call: -
v_call: TRBV19
j_call: TRBJ1-1
clone_size: -

cdr3_nt: TGTGCCAGCAGTCCGCTCCTCACAGGGAATACGAACACCGGGGAGCTGTTTTTT
cdr3_aa: CASSPLLTGNTNTGELFF
d_call: -
v_call: TRBV27
j_call: TRBJ2-2
clone_size: -

cdr3_nt: TGTGCCAGCAGCTTGGGCGCCGGGACTGAAGCTTTCTTT
cdr3_aa: CASSLGAGTEAFF
d_call: -
v_call: TRBV7-9
j_call: TRBJ1-1
clone_size: -

cdr3_nt: TGTGCCAGCAGACGCACAGGGTATGAGACTGAAGCTTTCTTT
cdr3_aa: CASRRTGYETEAFF
d_call: -
v_call: TRBV28
j_call: TRBJ1-1
clone_size: -

cdr3_nt: TGCGCCAGCAGCCGTAGGACTAGCGGTTACAATGAGCAGTTCTTC
cdr3_aa: CASSRRTSGYNEQFF
d_call: TRBD2
v_call: TRBV4-1
j_call: TRBJ2-1
clone_size: -

cdr3_nt: TGTGCCGGTTTCCCAGGGTTGGGCAATCAGCCCCAGCATTTT
cdr3_aa: CAGFPGLGNQPQHF
d_call: -
v_call: TRBV6-5
j_call: TRBJ1-5
clone_size: -

cdr3_nt: TGTGCCAGCAGTGAAGGGAGGAATCAGCCCCAGCATTTT
cdr3_aa: CASSEGRNQPQHF
d_call: -
v_call: TRBV2
j_call: TRBJ1-5
clone_size: -

cdr3_nt: TGTGCCAGCAGTTTAGGGGGGAACTGGGACTTAAACACTGAAGCTTTCTTT
cdr3_aa: CASSLGGNWDLNTEAFF
d_call: -
v_call: TRBV27
j_call: TRBJ1-1
clone_size: -

cdr3_nt: TGTGCCAGCAGTGAGACTCGAGTAGCGGGAATGACGAGGCAGCTGTTTTTT
cdr3_aa: CASSETRVAGMTRQLFF
d_call: TRBD2
v_call: TRBV2
j_call: TRBJ2-2
clone_size: -

cdr3_nt: TGCGCCAGCAGCTCTAGCGGGGGTTTGAATTCACCCCTCCACTTT
cdr3_aa: CASSSSGGLNSPLHF
d_call: -
v_call: TRBV5-1
j_call: TRBJ1-6
clone_size: -

cdr3_nt: TGTGCTAGTGCCGCGGACAGGAGCCTTTACAATGAGCAGTTCTTC
cdr3_aa: CASAADRSLYNEQFF
d_call: TRBD1
v_call: TRBV12-5
j_call: TRBJ2-1
clone_size: -

cdr3_nt: TGTGCCAGCTCACCCCAACTAGCGGGAGGCCACAATGAGCAGTTCTTC
cdr3_aa: CASSPQLAGGHNEQFF
d_call: TRBD2
v_call: TRBV18
j_call: TRBJ2-1
clone_size: -

cdr3_nt: TGTGCCAGCAGCTTAGCAAGGGTTTTTGGGGCCAACGTCCTGACTTTC
cdr3_aa: CASSLARVFGANVLTF
d_call: -
v_call: TRBV7-9
j_call: TRBJ2-6
clone_size: once

cdr3_nt: TGTGCCAGCTCCCCGCGGGGGGTCACCAACACTGAAGCTTTCTTT
cdr3_aa: CASSPRGVTNTEAFF
d_call: -
v_call: TRBV18
j_call: TRBJ1-1
clone_size: -

cdr3_nt: TGTGCCAGCACCCTTGACAGGGCCTTGAATCAGCCCCAGCATTTT
cdr3_aa: CASTLDRALNQPQHF
d_call: TRBD1
v_call: TRBV7-2
j_call: TRBJ1-5
clone_size: few

cdr3_nt: TGTGCCAGCAGCGTCCAGGGATACAATGAGCAGTTCTTC
cdr3_aa: CASSVQGYNEQFF
d_call: -
v_call: TRBV7-8
j_call: TRBJ2-1
clone_size: -

cdr3_nt: TGTGCCAGCAGCCAAACTATTCAGAAGATTAATGAAAAACTGTTTTTT
cdr3_aa: CASSQTIQKINEKLFF
d_call: -
v_call: TRBV14
j_call: TRBJ1-4
clone_size: -

cdr3_nt: TGTGCCAGTAAGTTACAGGGGGCCTCTCAGCCCCAGCATTTT
cdr3_aa: CASKLQGASQPQHF
d_call: TRBD1
v_call: TRBV19
j_call: TRBJ1-5
clone_size: once

cdr3_nt: TGTGCCAGCAGTTTATACGCTGCCGGAAACACCATATATTTT
cdr3_aa: CASSLYAAGNTIYF
d_call: -
v_call: TRBV28
j_call: TRBJ1-3
clone_size: -

cdr3_nt: TGTGCCAGCAGTTTACGGGGGCTCGAAGAGACCCAGTACTTC
cdr3_aa: CASSLRGLEETQYF
d_call: -
v_call: TRBV28
j_call: TRBJ2-5
clone_size: -

cdr3_nt: TGTGCCAGCAGCCCCCCCGCCGGGGGTGATACGCAGTATTTT
cdr3_aa: CASSPPAGGDTQYF
d_call: -
v_call: TRBV7-9
j_call: TRBJ2-3
clone_size: -

cdr3_nt: TGTGCCAGCCTTCCCCGGGACAGAGACACCGGGGAGCTGTTTTTT
cdr3_aa: CASLPRDRDTGELFF
d_call: TRBD1
v_call: TRBV19
j_call: TRBJ2-2
clone_size: medium-sized

cdr3_nt: TGCAGCGTTCAAAGACAGGGGGGCAACACTGAAGCTTTCTTT
cdr3_aa: CSVQRQGGNTEAFF
d_call: TRBD1
v_call: TRBV29-1
j_call: TRBJ1-1
clone_size: -

cdr3_nt: TGTGCCAGCAGACCTAGCGGGAGAATGAATGAGCAGTTCTTC
cdr3_aa: CASRPSGRMNEQFF
d_call: TRBD2
v_call: TRBV27
j_call: TRBJ2-1
clone_size: -

cdr3_nt: TGCGCCAGCAGTGGTAGCGGGGGTTACAATGAGCAGTTCTTC
cdr3_aa: CASSGSGGYNEQFF
d_call: TRBD2
v_call: TRBV10-2
j_call: TRBJ2-1
clone_size: -

cdr3_nt: TGTGCCAGCAGTCGCGGGGCTATGGGCAATCAGCCCCAGCATTTT
cdr3_aa: CASSRGAMGNQPQHF
d_call: -
v_call: TRBV6-6
j_call: TRBJ1-5
clone_size: -

cdr3_nt: TGTGCCAGCAGTGAACCCGATGAGCAGTTCTTC
cdr3_aa: CASSEPDEQFF
d_call: -
v_call: TRBV6-1
j_call: TRBJ2-1
clone_size: few